This entry is about one T cell receptor (beta chain). Its antigen remains unknown. This entry comes from a study of shared clonotypes between healthy human individuals. Study details: The donor group consisted of a couple of women and a few men, aged 18 to 49.

TCRdb's copy holds only in-frame clones and misses some; the assay was immunoSEQ multiplex PCR. The sample records over a million clones, roughly 95% being singletons. V was pared by 0 bases and J by 3 bases, with 9 bases of the junction left unmatched. This CDR3 is built from 16 residues. The germline V gene encodes CDR1 SGDLS and CDR2 YYNGEE. The study, taken as a whole, reports: The study found lower generation probabilities in non-shared clonotypes than in those shared by all four donors.

Both subsets, CD45RA+ naive and CD45RA-negative memory, were split from the CD4+ cells. This chain joins TRBV9 and TRBJ2-7; 7 bases are shared with TRBD2. The TCR comes from a man between 25 and 39 years old in good health. The sequenced sample consisted of naive CD4+ T cells sorted from blood. Regarding subset: CD45RA+ positively selected. DNA for the CDR3: TGTGCCAGCAGCGTAGGGGGACGGGGGGAGGTCTACGAGCAGTACTTC. Protein: CASSVGGRGEVYEQYF.